This T cell receptor (beta chain) is drawn from a study of blood T cell repertoires in COVID-19. Germline V gene lookup returns CDR1 ENHRY and CDR2 SYGVKD. The CDR3 contains 15 residues. The V and J ends lost 2 bases and 0 bases, in that order; junction bases with no gene match: 2. This clone is a singleton in its sample. Assay: immunoSEQ multiplex PCR; the TCRdb copy retains only in-frame clones and omits some. Counted here are some 350,000 clones, roughly 90% occurring once; the ten biggest clones make up around 3%. Followed longitudinally, the Seattle patients had been enrolled during active infection.

Sequenced: peripheral blood. This receptor was taken from a woman aged 25 to 39 with COVID-19, enrolled during active disease. This chain connects TRBV10-3 to TRBJ2-3; 7 nucleotides match TRBD1. CDR3 amino acids: CAISEGTASTDTQYF. Written as DNA, the CDR3 is TGTGCCATCAGTGAGGGGACAGCTAGCACAGATACGCAGTATTTT.